This T cell receptor (beta chain) appears in the sequencing data of a study of post-analysis software for immune sequencing data. This clonotype came up a few times. Its antigen is currently unknown. Study-wide results and limits: Controls showed lower frequencies than patients for roughly five TRBV segments, and TRBV5-6, TRBV5-1 and TRBV20-1 were among these.

The TCR beta cDNA libraries carried unique molecular identifiers. TCRdb used MiXCR to reprocess the PCR reads, holding one entry per CDR3 protein. The sample lists 750,000 to 900,000 distinct CDR3 sequences, around 42% occurring once. V shed 7 bases and J shed 0 bases, with 4 bases lying between them. The CDR3 runs to 13 residues. Germline CDR1 is MDHEN and CDR2 is SYDVKM. The rearrangement joins TRBV28 to TRBJ2-6, with unresolved D. Sequenced input: blood. The receptor comes from a girl between 10 and 17 years old with multiple sclerosis. CDR3 residues: CASTLSGANVLTF. CDR3 bases: TGTGCCAGCACCCTCTCTGGGGCCAACGTCCTGACTTTC. The variable domain in full, with the rest retrieved from reference TRBV28 and TRBJ2-6, is DVKVTQSSRYLVKRTGEKVFLECVQDMDHENMFWYRQDPGLGLRLIYFSYDVKMKEKGDIPEGYSVSREKKERFSLILESASTNQTSMYLCASTLSGANVLTFGAGSRLTVL.